One sample yielded the 17 T cell receptor beta chains listed below, sequenced in a study of T-cell memory formation after mild COVID-19. TCRdb recomputed calls from the 5' RACE reads with MiXCR, one row per CDR3 protein. The sample carries some 130,000 distinct CDR3 sequences, about 17% recorded once. The sequenced material came from PBMCs or a T cell subset sorted from them (not recorded which). The receptors derive from an adult woman who had mild COVID-19 (a few samples of this study predate the infection). Cell type and time point are not known.

The CDR3, as DNA: TGCGCCAGCAGCCAAACAGCCCGGGAGCTGTTTTTT. Translated: CASSQTARELFF. The chain joins TRBV4-1 to TRBJ2-2; no reliable D call. V was shortened by 2 bases and J by 9 bases, with 7 bases between the two germline ends. The CDR3 loop spans 12 amino acids. Germline V gene data show CDR1 as MGHRA and CDR2 as YSYEKL.

J is TRBJ2-5 and V is TRBV30; D might be TRBD2 (6 bases). Germline CDR1 and CDR2: GTSNPN and SVGIG (reference sequence). The CDR3 covers 15 residues. V lost 3 bases to trimming and J lost 5 bases, with 19 bases between them. Written as DNA, the CDR3 is TGTGCCTGGAGCGCTACTATGGGGGGATGGGAGACCCAGTACTTC. As protein: CAWSATMGGWETQYF.

The CDR3 nucleotides are TGTGCCAGCAGTCCAAGCGGGGCCGTGTACGAGCAGTACTTC. This gives the protein CASSPSGAVYEQYF. This sequence joins TRBV6-5 and TRBJ2-7, with 7 positions matching TRBD2. The CDR3 runs 14 residues. Trimming at V came to 5 bases and at J to 4 bases, leaving 8 bases not matched to a gene. In germline, CDR1 is MNHEY, CDR2 SVGAGI.

The V call is TRBV5-5, the J call TRBJ2-2; tentatively, D is TRBD1 or TRBD2 (5 bases each). V was cut by 5 bases and J by 3 bases, with 14 bases left in between. Germline V lookup: CDR1 SGHKS, CDR2 YYEKEE (reference sequence). This CDR3 has 15 amino acids. In DNA, the CDR3 is TGTGCCAGCAGAGAAAGGGACGGCTACACCGGGGAGCTGTTTTTT. It codes for CASRERDGYTGELFF.

CDR3 sequence (DNA): TGTGCCAGCAGTTACTCGACGGGAGTCGAGCAGTTCTTC. It translates to CASSYSTGVEQFF. This chain links TRBV6-2 or TRBV6-3 with TRBJ2-1, with D possibly matching TRBD2 (6 bases). Trimming cost V 0 bases and J 10 bases, with 10 bases left between them. CDR3 length: 13 amino acids. Germline CDR1 reads MNHEY; CDR2 reads SVGEGT.

The J gene is TRBJ1-5, the V gene TRBV5-3; D is undetermined. TRBV5-3 is labeled an ORF, and its function is uncertain. The CDR3 sequence is 12 residues long. Trimming shortened V by 4 bases and J by 3 bases, and 5 bases separated the two germline ends. DNA of the CDR3: TGTGCCAGAAGCCCCGACAATCAGCCCCAGCATTTT. It codes for CARSPDNQPQHF.

This clonotype was picked up a small number of times. The chain links TRBV6-5 to TRBJ2-5; 13 bases align to TRBD2. This CDR3 contains 15 residues. Germline CDR1 reads MNHEY; CDR2 reads SVGAGI. J was trimmed by 3 bases and V by 5 bases; bases with no gene match: 3. CDR3 DNA: TGTGCCAGCAGTAAGGGACTAGCGGGAAAAGAGACCCAGTACTTC. This encodes CASSKGLAGKETQYF.

This clonotype was detected only a few times. The chain carries TRBV20-1 and TRBJ2-1; possible D gene TRBD2, 5 bases. Germline CDR1 reads DFQATT; CDR2 reads SNEGSKA (reference sequence). Between the trimmed V and J ends, which lost 0 bases and 0 bases, there was a span of 9 bases. This CDR3 comprises 15 residues. CDR3 amino acids: CSARDVASSYNEQFF. The CDR3 coding sequence is TGCAGTGCTAGAGATGTAGCGAGCTCCTACAATGAGCAGTTCTTC.

This clonotype occurred a few times. The gene calls are TRBV19 and TRBJ2-6; D call uncertain. CDR1 is LNHDA, CDR2 SQIVND, per germline (reference sequence). The CDR3 spans 13 residues. The V end was cut by 7 bases, the J end by 1 base, with 5 bases between. The CDR3 region is CASTGSGANVLTF. The DNA of the CDR3 is TGTGCCAGTACCGGATCTGGGGCCAACGTCCTGACTTTC.

V usage is TRBV29-1 and J usage is TRBJ1-1; D is ambiguous. The CDR3 totals 11 residues. The V and J ends lost 7 bases and 3 bases respectively, with 9 bases between them. CDR1 and CDR2 from the germline V gene are SQVTM and ANQGSEA. The CDR3 protein is CSGNRYTEAFF. The CDR3 DNA follows: TGCAGCGGAAACCGGTACACTGAAGCTTTCTTT.

This clonotype was detected only a few times. CDR3 nucleotides: TGTGCCACCAGCAGTGGGGTGGGCTCCTACAATGAGCAGTTCTTC. Translated, it gives CATSSGVGSYNEQFF. The chain recombines TRBV15 with TRBJ2-1, with no clear D. With 3 bases removed from V and 0 bases from J, the gap between germline ends came to 9 bases. CDR1 and CDR2 from the germline V gene are LNHNV and YYDKDF (reference sequence). The CDR3 is 15 amino acids.

The J gene is TRBJ2-3, the V gene TRBV19, with a weak D call TRBD1 (5 bases). There are 13 residues in the CDR3. The germline CDR1 and CDR2 sequences are LNHDA and SQIVND (reference sequence). V shed 5 bases and J shed 2 bases, with 8 bases lying between them. CDR3 sequence reads: CASSQQATDTQYF. CDR3 sequence (DNA): TGTGCCAGTAGTCAACAGGCCACAGATACGCAGTATTTT.

This clonotype was seen a handful of times. The rearrangement joins TRBV12-3 or TRBV12-4 to TRBJ2-2, with 12 positions matching TRBD2. The junction had 4 bases not matched to a gene; V was cut back by 6 bases and J by 8 bases. This CDR3 spans 14 amino acids. CDR3 nucleotide sequence: TGTGCCAGCAGGAGACTAGCGGGGGCGGGGGAGCTGTTTTTT. Its protein is CASRRLAGAGELFF.

The V gene is TRBV27, the J gene TRBJ2-3, with 11 bases identical to TRBD2. V shed 5 bases, J shed 2 bases, and the junction held 9 bases outside the gene matches. Germline V CDR1 and CDR2: MNHEY, SMNVEV (reference sequence). The length of the CDR3 is 17 residues. CDR3 bases: TGTGCCAGCAGTACTCGGACTAGCGGGTGGGTCACAGATACGCAGTATTTT. This sequence encodes CASSTRTSGWVTDTQYF.

This clonotype showed up just a few times. CDR3 amino acids: CASRTGWDEQFF. CDR3 nucleotide sequence: TGCGCCAGCAGGACAGGGTGGGATGAGCAGTTCTTC. This chain links TRBV5-1 with TRBJ2-1, with 7 bases aligning to TRBD1. Trimming took 5 bases from V and 8 from J; bases not matched to a gene: 4. The germline gives CDR1 SGHRS, CDR2 YFSETQ. The CDR3 contains 12 residues.

The V and J genes are TRBV12-3 or TRBV12-4 and TRBJ2-7; TRBD2 agrees at 7 bases. The CDR3 is made up of 14 amino acids. The J segment lost 5 bases and the V segment lost 2 bases, leaving 6 bases of the junction unmatched. The CDR3 bases are TGTGCCAGCAGTTTAAGGCGGGAGTTAAACGAGCAGTACTTC. This codes for CASSLRRELNEQYF.

The chain links TRBV9 to TRBJ1-6; D not resolved. CDR1 SGDLS and CDR2 YYNGEE come from the germline V gene. The ends were cut back, 0 bases at V and 7 bases at J, with 8 bases in the middle. This CDR3 is built from 14 residues. The CDR3 here is CASSVADTNSPLHF. CDR3 bases: TGTGCCAGCAGCGTAGCTGACACAAATTCACCCCTCCACTTT.